The 8 T cell receptor beta chains below all came from one sample that was sequenced in a study of T cell responses to AZD1222 COVID-19 vaccine. This table comes from immunoSEQ multiplex PCR, and its TCRdb copy is limited to in-frame clones, with some not included. This repertoire shows more than 150,000 clones, about 95% found once; its top ten account for approximately 0.64%. The sample was peripheral blood, taken on day 0 of AZD1222 vaccination. The receptors originated from an adult in good health.

V is TRBV13 and J is TRBJ1-4, with D hard to call. The CDR3 is 16 residues long. Trimming pared 0 bases from V and 0 bases from J, leaving 8 bases between. Per the germline V gene, CDR1 is PRHDT and CDR2 is FYEKMQ (reference sequence). The CDR3: CASSLGRAATNEKLFF. In DNA form, the CDR3 reads TGTGCCAGCAGCTTAGGGAGGGCGGCAACTAATGAAAAACTGTTTTTT.

V and J are TRBV3-1 (or the pseudogene TRBV3-2) and TRBJ2-2; no reliable D call. V was cut by 3 bases and J by 0 bases, with 8 bases left in between. Per germline, CDR1 LGHDT and CDR2 YNNKEL (reference sequence). The CDR3 is made up of 15 amino acids. The DNA for the CDR3 is TGTGCCAGCAGCCAGGGGTCCCCGAACACCGGGGAGCTGTTTTTT. Residues: CASSQGSPNTGELFF.

V and J are TRBV7-9 and TRBJ1-4; no definite D call. This CDR3 is 12 amino acids long. In germline, CDR1 is SEHNR, CDR2 FQNEAQ (reference sequence). V was trimmed by 3 bases and J by 12 bases, leaving 11 bases between them. The CDR3 here is CASSFLGLELFF. The CDR3 region has the DNA TGTGCCAGCAGCTTTTTAGGGTTGGAACTGTTTTTT.

The gene calls are TRBV28 and TRBJ1-1; 8 nucleotides line up with TRBD1. The CDR3 length is 12 residues. Per germline, CDR1 MDHEN and CDR2 SYDVKM. V lost 7 bases, J lost 14 bases, and 12 bases stayed unmatched. The chain's CDR3 is CASTRARQGQFF. CDR3 coding DNA: TGTGCCAGCACTAGAGCAAGACAGGGGCAGTTCTTT.

The genes are TRBV19 and TRBJ1-1, with a tentative D call TRBD1 (5 bases). Between the trimmed V and J ends, which lost 5 bases and 4 bases, there was a span of 11 bases. Germline CDR1 is LNHDA and CDR2 is SQIVND (reference sequence). This CDR3 has 13 residues. Here the CDR3 reads CASSLNGGTEAFF. CDR3 DNA sequence: TGTGCCAGTAGTCTCAACGGGGGCACTGAAGCTTTCTTT. Full variable domain (missing parts from reference TRBV19 and TRBJ1-1): DGGITQSPKYLFRKEGQNVTLSCEQNLNHDAMYWYRQDPGQGLRLIYYSQIVNDFQKGDIAEGYSVSREKKESFPLTVTSAQKNPTAFYLCASSLNGGTEAFFGQGTRLTVV.

V usage is TRBV6-5 and J usage is TRBJ1-2; 9 bases are a match to TRBD1. The V gene's germline CDR1 is MNHEY and CDR2 SVGAGI. There are 13 residues in the CDR3. V was pared by 6 bases and J by 5 bases, with 4 bases of the junction left unmatched. Here the CDR3 reads CASRGTGRYGYTF. The CDR3 nucleotides read TGTGCCAGCAGAGGGACAGGGCGGTATGGCTACACCTTC.

The chain combines TRBV21-1 with TRBJ1-2; the table's D gene call, TRBD1, was not cross checked with the DNA. TRBV21-1 is a pseudogene. The CDR3 extends over 14 amino acids. The CDR3 nucleotides are TGTGCCAGCAGCTCCCGGGGGACAGGCTATGGCTACACCTTC. Amino acids: CASSSRGTGYGYTF.

This clone was observed a handful of times. The chain recombines TRBV11-1 with TRBJ2-2; no reliable D call. This CDR3 has 13 residues. The V and J ends lost 0 bases and 7 bases respectively, with 6 bases between them. The germline gives CDR1 SGHAT, CDR2 FQDESV (reference sequence). The CDR3 is CASSLARDGELFF. In DNA, the CDR3 is TGTGCCAGCAGCTTAGCGCGCGACGGGGAGCTGTTTTTT.